One T cell receptor (beta chain) is described in this entry. Its specificity is unknown. V lost 0 bases, J lost 7 bases, and 4 bases lay in between. There are 12 residues in the CDR3. Per germline, CDR1 SGHDT and CDR2 YYEEEE. The data stem from a study of shared clonotypes between healthy human individuals. About the research overall: A couple of women and three men aged 18 to 49 made up the donors.

Sequencing was performed with immunoSEQ multiplex PCR; in TCRdb, only in-frame clones are kept and a portion is missing. The repertoire holds about 2 million clones, about 95% seen once, with 0.1% to 0.15% in the top ten. General study points: The diversity represented, both genetic and in exposure history, was limited by few donors.

Every contributor of samples was a Caucasian grown-up residing in Nashville, Tennessee. The chain couples TRBV5-6 to TRBJ2-2; D ambiguous. The sample comprised naive CD4+ T cells sorted from blood. Regarding subset: CD45RA+ positively selected. The sequence was collected from a man aged 18-30 years in good health. The CDR3 DNA reads TGTGCCAGCAGCTTGGGCATCGGGGAGCTGTTTTTT. Its translation: CASSLGIGELFF.